This T cell receptor (beta chain) was profiled in a study of cytomegalovirus exposure and HLA in healthy donors. The overall study: The 95 to 150 validation repertoires used the same platform as the roughly 620 first-cohort repertoires, a later analysis reported.

As concerns this clone: Other nucleotide sequences from this sample produce the same CDR3.

Some clones are missing from TCRdb's copy, which holds only in-frame ones; the method was immunoSEQ multiplex PCR. Of about 160,000 clones in the sample, under 90% were seen once. This CDR3 comprises 14 residues. V trimming: 6 bases; J trimming: 2 bases; junction bases outside the gene matches: 4. CDR1 and CDR2 from the germline V gene are KGHSH and LQKENI. Sequencing was done on a sample of PBMCs. This TCR came from a woman between 18 and 30 years old in good health and CMV-seropositive. The chain couples TRBV18 to TRBJ1-1; 9 nucleotides align to TRBD1. CDR3 protein: CASSPGQGNTEAFF. The CDR3 DNA reads TGTGCCAGCTCGCCGGGACAGGGAAACACTGAAGCTTTCTTT. Full variable domain (remainder filled in from reference TRBV18 and TRBJ1-1): NAGVMQNPRHLVRRRGQEARLRCSPMKGHSHVYWYRQLPEEGLKFMVYLQKENIIDESGMPKERFSAEFPKEGPSILRIQQVVRGDSAAYFCASSPGQGNTEAFFGQGTRLTVV.